This T cell receptor beta chain was found in a study of control samples from healthy donors and cancer patients. Concerning this clone itself: The junction departs from the called germline gene at one end, perhaps through a read error.

The CDR3 totals 13 residues. Per the germline V gene, CDR1 is GTSNPN and CDR2 is SVGIG (reference sequence). This table comes from immunoSEQ multiplex PCR, and its TCRdb copy is limited to in-frame clones, with some not included. The table includes 140,000 or so clones, 91% detected once. The chain links TRBV30 to TRBJ1-2; 9 nucleotides align to TRBD1. The receptor comes from a man aged 25-45 years in good health. The sample taken for sequencing was blood. CDR3 sequence reads: CARSIQGADGYTF. In DNA form, the CDR3 reads TGTGCCCGGAGTATACAGGGGGCCGACGGCTACACCTTC.